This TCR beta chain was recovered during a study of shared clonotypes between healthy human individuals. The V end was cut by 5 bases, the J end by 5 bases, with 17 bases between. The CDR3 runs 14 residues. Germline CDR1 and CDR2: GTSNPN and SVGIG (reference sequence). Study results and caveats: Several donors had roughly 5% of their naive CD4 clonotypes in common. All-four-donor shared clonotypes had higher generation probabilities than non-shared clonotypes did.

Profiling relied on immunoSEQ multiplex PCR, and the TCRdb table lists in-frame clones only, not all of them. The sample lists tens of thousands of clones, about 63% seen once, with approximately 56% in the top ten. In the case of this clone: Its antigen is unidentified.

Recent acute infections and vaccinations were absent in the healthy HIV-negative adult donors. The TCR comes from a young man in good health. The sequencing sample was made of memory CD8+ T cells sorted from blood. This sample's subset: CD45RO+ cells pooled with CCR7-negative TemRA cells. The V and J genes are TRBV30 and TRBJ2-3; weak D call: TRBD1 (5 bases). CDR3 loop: CAWGRWGWGDTQYF. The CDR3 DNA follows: TGTGCCTGGGGCCGATGGGGCTGGGGAGATACGCAGTATTTT.